Detailed here is one T cell receptor (beta chain). Antigen: not known. The sample comes from a study of beta chain features in type 1 diabetes. The entirety of the isolated RNA underwent reverse transcription, so expressed TCRB transcripts were sequenced. It was found that naive, central memory and regulatory T cell samples averaged about 3.57 million reads. The repertoire was sequenced with immunoSEQ multiplex PCR; TCRdb's copy has only in-frame clones and lacks some. The sample has more than 550,000 clones; around 15% are singletons. General study findings and limits: Shorter TCRB CDR3s, moderately but significantly so, were found in Type 1 diabetes patients in all four CD4+ subsets. Type 1 diabetes patients had VDJ junctions that carried fewer insertions and more deletions. High TCR expression in some cells could lead to their over-representation in cDNA sequencing.

The CDR3 totals 14 residues. CDR1 is SGHTA, CDR2 FQGNSA, per germline. Between the trimmed V and J ends, which lost 5 bases and 5 bases, there was a span of 15 bases. The gene calls are TRBV7-2 and TRBJ1-1, with TRBD1 as a possible D gene (6 bases). The sequenced sample consisted of naive CD4+ T cells from blood. The receptor was isolated from a man between 18 and 35 years old with type 1 diabetes. CDR3: CASSAGTGRTEAFF. The CDR3, as DNA: TGTGCCAGCAGCGCTGGTACAGGGAGAACTGAAGCTTTCTTT.